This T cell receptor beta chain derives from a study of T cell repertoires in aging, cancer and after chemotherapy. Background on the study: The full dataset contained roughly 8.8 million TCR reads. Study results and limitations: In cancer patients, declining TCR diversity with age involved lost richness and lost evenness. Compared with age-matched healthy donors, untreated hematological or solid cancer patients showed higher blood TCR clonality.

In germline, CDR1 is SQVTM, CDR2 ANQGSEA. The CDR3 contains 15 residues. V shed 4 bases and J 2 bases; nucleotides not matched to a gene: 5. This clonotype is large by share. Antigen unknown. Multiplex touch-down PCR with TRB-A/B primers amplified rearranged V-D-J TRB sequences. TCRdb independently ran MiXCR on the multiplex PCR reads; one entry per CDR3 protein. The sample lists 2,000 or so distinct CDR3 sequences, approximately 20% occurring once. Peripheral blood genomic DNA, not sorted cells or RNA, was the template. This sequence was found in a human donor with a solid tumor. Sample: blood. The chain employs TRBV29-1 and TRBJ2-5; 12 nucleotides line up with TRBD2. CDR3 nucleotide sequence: TGCAGCGTTGTGGGACTAGCGGGCGCTCAAGAGACCCAGTACTTC. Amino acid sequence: CSVVGLAGAQETQYF.